This passage covers 19 T cell receptor beta chains from one sample sequenced in a study of blood T cell repertoires in COVID-19. Only in-frame clones appear in the TCRdb table, and some are missing; sequencing was by immunoSEQ multiplex PCR. The table has roughly 200,000 clones, nearly 90% seen once; the top ten hold about 0.66%. Sequencing was carried out using peripheral blood. These TCRs come from a man aged 45-60 years with acute or convalescent COVID-19.

This chain joins TRBV27 and TRBJ1-1, with 9 bases lining up with TRBD1. Germline trimming cut 5 bases from V and 1 base from J; bases unmatched to any gene: 11. Germline loops: CDR1 MNHEY, CDR2 SMNVEV (reference sequence). CDR3 length equals 17 residues. This CDR3 is CASSPRAQGASNTEAFF. CDR3 DNA sequence: TGTGCCAGCAGTCCCCGGGCACAGGGGGCCTCGAACACTGAAGCTTTCTTT.

This rearrangement joins TRBV28 to TRBJ1-2; weak D call: TRBD1 (6 bases). CDR1 and CDR2 (germline): MDHEN, SYDVKM. CDR3 length equals 13 residues. The V end lost 4 bases, the J end lost 5 bases, and 11 bases lay between the germline ends. CDR3 nucleotides: TGTGCCAGCAGTTATCACAGGGCATATGGCTACACCTTC. It translates to CASSYHRAYGYTF.

The chain is built from TRBV18 and TRBJ2-2; 8 nucleotides align to TRBD1. The trim removed 3 bases at V and 6 bases at J, leaving 0 bases unmatched. CDR1 is KGHSH, CDR2 LQKENI, per germline. The CDR3 has 13 residues. The CDR3 loop is CASSPDRAGELFF. For the CDR3, the DNA is TGTGCCAGCTCACCGGACAGGGCCGGGGAGCTGTTTTTT.

The rearrangement joins TRBV11-2 to TRBJ2-1, with TRBD1 identical over 11 bases. The germline V gene has CDR1 SGHAT and CDR2 FQNNGV. The ends lost 1 base at V and 6 bases at J; junction bases unmatched: 5. The length of the CDR3 is 16 residues. The chain's CDR3 is CASSLVGTGGLNEQFF. CDR3 in DNA: TGTGCCAGCAGCTTAGTGGGGACAGGGGGTCTCAATGAGCAGTTCTTC.

CDR3 coding DNA: TGCGCCAGCAGCTTGGTGGCGGGAGAGGGCACCGGGGAGCTGTTTTTT. It specifies CASSLVAGEGTGELFF. The chain employs TRBV5-1 and TRBJ2-2, with TRBD2 matching 7 bases. Germline loops: CDR1 SGHRS, CDR2 YFSETQ. Trimming cost V 0 bases and J 4 bases; bases outside gene matches: 6. CDR3 length equals 16 residues. Full variable domain (remainder filled in from reference TRBV5-1 and TRBJ2-2): KAGVTQTPRYLIKTRGQQVTLSCSPISGHRSVSWYQQTPGQGLQFLFEYFSETQRNKGNFPGRFSGRQFSNSRSEMNVSTLELGDSALYLCASSLVAGEGTGELFFGEGSRLTVL.

V is TRBV15 and J is TRBJ2-5, with TRBD1 as a possible D gene (6 bases). Germline CDR1 is LNHNV and CDR2 is YYDKDF (reference sequence). The CDR3 is 15 amino acids. Trimming shortened V by 4 bases and J by 1 base, and 13 bases separated the two germline ends. The CDR3 DNA follows: TGTGCCACCAGCACCCAGACAGGAATCCAAGAGACCCAGTACTTC. It translates to CATSTQTGIQETQYF.

The chain uses TRBV18 and TRBJ2-5; D gene ambiguous. This CDR3 contains 14 residues. Trimming removed 4 bases at V and 3 bases at J, with 12 bases between. Germline V gene sequence: CDR1 KGHSH, CDR2 LQKENI. The CDR3 nucleotides are TGTGCCAGCTCACTTGTACAGATCAAAGAGACCCAGTACTTC. Amino acids: CASSLVQIKETQYF.

In DNA, the CDR3 is TGTGCCAGCAGTTTGTCAGGGGGAACCGGGGAGCTGTTTTTT. Protein: CASSLSGGTGELFF. V and J are TRBV28 and TRBJ2-2; 7 nucleotides agree with TRBD1. CDR1 is MDHEN, CDR2 SYDVKM, per germline. Unmatched junction bases numbered 3, after V lost 3 bases and J lost 5 bases. The CDR3 contains 14 residues.

In this sample, this clone turned up a few times. The chain is built from TRBV28 and TRBJ2-3; 9 bases are shared with TRBD1. Germline values: CDR1 MDHEN, CDR2 SYDVKM. J lost 5 bases, V lost 2 bases, and 2 bases had no gene match. This CDR3 is built from 14 residues. CDR3 region: CASSLGTGLDTQYF. The DNA of the CDR3 is TGTGCCAGCAGTTTAGGGACAGGGTTAGATACGCAGTATTTT. Using reference TRBV28 and TRBJ2-3 for the parts outside the CDR3, the full variable domain is DVKVTQSSRYLVKRTGEKVFLECVQDMDHENMFWYRQDPGLGLRLIYFSYDVKMKEKGDIPEGYSVSREKKERFSLILESASTNQTSMYLCASSLGTGLDTQYFGPGTRLTVL.

The rearrangement joins TRBV6-5 to TRBJ1-4; D is possibly TRBD1 (5 bases). The CDR3 sequence is 14 residues long. From germline, CDR1 is MNHEY and CDR2 SVGAGI. The V gene lost 8 bases and the J gene lost 7 bases, with 17 bases spanning the gap. The CDR3 is CASRGGPDSEKLFF. The DNA of the CDR3 is TGTGCCAGCCGGGGAGGCCCAGACAGTGAAAAACTGTTTTTT.

The CDR3 here is CASSQDHQGNIQYF. CDR3 DNA: TGCGCCAGCAGCCAAGATCACCAGGGTAACATTCAGTACTTC. The genes are TRBV4-1 and TRBJ2-4, with D possibly matching TRBD1 (5 bases). V was trimmed by 0 bases and J by 7 bases, leaving 10 bases between them. This CDR3 region has 14 residues. The germline V gene encodes CDR1 MGHRA and CDR2 YSYEKL.

The gene calls are TRBV7-8 and TRBJ1-4; D perhaps matches TRBD1 (5 bases). The CDR3 spans 14 residues. Germline-derived CDR1 and CDR2 are SGHVS and FQNEAQ. Trimming stripped 5 bases from V and 4 bases from J, with 11 bases between. CDR3 DNA: TGTGCCAGCAGCCTCCGGACAAGTAATGAAAAACTGTTTTTT. It codes for CASSLRTSNEKLFF.

V usage is TRBV5-4 and J usage is TRBJ2-7; the match to TRBD2 covers 10 bases. There are 20 residues in the CDR3. Germline CDR1 is SGHNT and CDR2 is YYREEE (reference sequence). V was clipped by 3 bases and J by 0 bases; unmatched bases: 18. The CDR3 DNA reads TGTGCCAGCAGCTCAAGACCGGGACTAGCGCAACTTGGGAGCTCCTACGAGCAGTACTTC. This sequence encodes CASSSRPGLAQLGSSYEQYF.

The gene calls are TRBV11-2 and TRBJ2-1; TRBD2 agrees at 10 bases. This CDR3 is built from 15 residues. With V trimmed by 2 bases and J by 8 bases, 6 bases remained unmatched. In germline, CDR1 is SGHAT, CDR2 FQNNGV. CDR3 loop: CASSLTSGTGYEQFF. CDR3 nucleotide sequence: TGTGCCAGCAGCTTAACTAGCGGGACAGGATATGAGCAGTTCTTC. The full variable domain, in which reference TRBV11-2 and TRBJ2-1 provide the parts outside the CDR3, is EAGVAQSPRYKIIEKRQSVAFWCNPISGHATLYWYQQILGQGPKLLIQFQNNGVVDDSQLPKDRFSAERLKGVDSTLKIQPAKLEDSAVYLCASSLTSGTGYEQFFGPGTRLTVL.

V usage is TRBV4-2 and J usage is TRBJ2-2; TRBD2 agrees at 9 bases. V lost 3 bases and J lost 3; bases outside the gene matches: 5. Germline V CDR1 and CDR2: LGHNA, YNFKEQ. CDR3 length: 16 residues. The DNA of the CDR3 is TGTGCCAGCAGCCAGGCTAGCGGGATTTACACCGGGGAGCTGTTTTTT. Encoded protein: CASSQASGIYTGELFF.

This chain uses TRBV14 with TRBJ2-7, with TRBD2 identical over 8 bases. CDR3 length: 17 residues. CDR1 SGHDN and CDR2 FVKESK come from the germline V gene. Unmatched junction bases numbered 15, after V lost 3 bases and J lost 5 bases. The CDR3 sequence is CASSHVSSSGSTHEQYF. The CDR3 coding sequence is TGTGCCAGCAGCCACGTTAGTTCCAGCGGGAGTACCCACGAGCAGTACTTC.

The chain links TRBV10-1 to TRBJ2-3; the match to TRBD2 covers 10 bases. The CDR3 runs to 15 residues. In germline, CDR1 is WNHNN, CDR2 SYGVQD (reference sequence). J lost 2 bases, V lost 4 bases, and 3 bases had no gene match. For the CDR3, the DNA is TGCGCCAGCAGTGTTGGGACTAGCGTCACAGATACGCAGTATTTT. Encoded protein: CASSVGTSVTDTQYF.

The chain carries TRBV2 and TRBJ1-1; maybe TRBD1 (6 bases). Trimming shortened V by 7 bases and J by 2 bases, and 11 bases separated the two germline ends. The CDR3 length is 13 residues. Germline V gene lookup returns CDR1 SNHLY and CDR2 FYNNEI. CDR3 in amino acids: CASNRDLNTEAFF. Here the CDR3 DNA reads TGTGCCAGCAACAGGGATCTCAACACTGAAGCTTTCTTT. The full variable domain, completed using reference TRBV2 and TRBJ1-1, is EPEVTQTPSHQVTQMGQEVILRCVPISNHLYFYWYRQILGQKVEFLVSFYNNEISEKSEIFDDQFSVERPDGSNFTLKIRSTKLEDSAMYFCASNRDLNTEAFFGQGTRLTVV.

This chain links TRBV6-5 with TRBJ2-7, with D possibly being TRBD1 (6 bases). V lost 6 bases, J lost 3 bases, and 12 bases lay in between. The germline gives CDR1 MNHEY, CDR2 SVGAGI. CDR3 length: 13 amino acids. CDR3 sequence reads: CASRPGTNYEQYF. In nucleotides, the CDR3 is TGTGCCAGCAGGCCGGGGACAAACTACGAGCAGTACTTC.